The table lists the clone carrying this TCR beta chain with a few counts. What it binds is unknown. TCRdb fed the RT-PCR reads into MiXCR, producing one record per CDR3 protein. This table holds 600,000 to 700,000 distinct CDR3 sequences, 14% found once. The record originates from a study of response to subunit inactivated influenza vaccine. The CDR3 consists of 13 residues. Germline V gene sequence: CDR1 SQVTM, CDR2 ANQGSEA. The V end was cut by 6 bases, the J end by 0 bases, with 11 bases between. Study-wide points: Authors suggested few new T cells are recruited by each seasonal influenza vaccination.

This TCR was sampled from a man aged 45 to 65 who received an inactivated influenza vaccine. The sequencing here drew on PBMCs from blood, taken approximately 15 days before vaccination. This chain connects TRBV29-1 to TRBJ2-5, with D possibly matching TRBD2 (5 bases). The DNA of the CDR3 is TGCAGCGTCGGGGTAACGTACCAAGAGACCCAGTACTTC. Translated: CSVGVTYQETQYF.